A selection of T cell receptor beta chains follows, all from one sample in a study of T cell repertoires in cytomegalovirus infection. Their antigens are not known. One entry per CDR3 protein results from TCRdb running MiXCR on the reads. The table lists about 890,000 distinct CDR3 sequences, 31% of them singletons. Sequencing used cultured CD8+ T cells from PBMCs, obtained from culture after CMV antigen stimulation. The receptors derive from a human donor in good health (CMV status not recorded). Some clones in this sample may be carry-over from other donors' samples. The CDR3 runs from the conserved cysteine through the conserved F or W. A D gene is named only where the DNA matches it firmly. For some rows the clone size is stated as once, few or many, or as a class when expanded; others skip it.

J: TRBJ1-1; size: few; V: TRBV7-9; D: -; DNA: TGTGCCAGCAGCTTCCTTGCGTACAGGGACACTGAAGCTTTCTTT; CDR3: CASSFLAYRDTEAFF
J: TRBJ1-5; size: -; V: TRBV12-5; D: -; DNA: TGTGCTAGTGGTACCCCAGGGGAAACGAGCAATCAGCCCCAGCATTTT; CDR3: CASGTPGETSNQPQHF
J: TRBJ2-3; size: many; V: TRBV6-2/TRBV6-3; D: TRBD2; DNA: TGTGCCAGCAGTTACTCTCGACGGGGGGGCACAGATACGCAGTATTTT; CDR3: CASSYSRRGGTDTQYF
J: TRBJ2-1; size: few; V: TRBV7-9; D: TRBD1; DNA: TGTGCCAGCAGGGTAGACAGGGGCTCCTACAATGAGCAGTTCTTC; CDR3: CASRVDRGSYNEQFF
J: TRBJ1-5; size: -; V: TRBV6-2/TRBV6-3; D: -; DNA: TGTGCCAGCAGTTACTCAATCGGGGGGGGGCAGCCCCAGCATTTT; CDR3: CASSYSIGGGQPQHF
J: TRBJ2-4; size: few; V: TRBV20-1; D: -; DNA: TGCAGTGCTAGAGATCGGGAATATTGGTTAGCCAAAAACATTCAGTACTTC; CDR3: CSARDREYWLAKNIQYF
J: TRBJ2-1; size: many; V: TRBV19; D: -; DNA: TGTGCCAGCAGCATCCCCCGGAATGAGCAGTTCTTC; CDR3: CASSIPRNEQFF
J: TRBJ2-1; size: few; V: TRBV19; D: TRBD2; DNA: TGTGCCAGTAGTATCCTGACTAGCGGGGGGCACTACAATGAGCAGTTCTTC; CDR3: CASSILTSGGHYNEQFF
J: TRBJ2-5; size: few; V: TRBV20-1; D: -; DNA: TGCAGTGCTAGTTACCTCACTGGGACTCAGTACTTC; CDR3: CSASYLTGTQYF
J: TRBJ2-3; size: -; V: TRBV18; D: TRBD1; DNA: TGTGCCAGCTCACCGGCAGCCTTGGACAGGGCCCCCTACACAGATACGCAGTATTTT; CDR3: CASSPAALDRAPYTDTQYF
J: TRBJ2-2; size: -; V: TRBV12-3/TRBV12-4; D: -; DNA: TGTGCCAGCAGTCCCATCATCGGGGGAGGGGAGCTGTTTTTT; CDR3: CASSPIIGGGELFF
J: TRBJ2-3; size: -; V: TRBV4-2; D: -; DNA: TGTGCCAGCAGCATCAGCACCGGGGCGGGAGATACGCAGTATTTT; CDR3: CASSISTGAGDTQYF
J: TRBJ2-2; size: many; V: TRBV4-3; D: TRBD2; DNA: TGCGCCAGCAGCCACTGGACTAGCGGGGGGCCTAACACCGGGGAGCTGTTTTTT; CDR3: CASSHWTSGGPNTGELFF
J: TRBJ1-4; size: -; V: TRBV27; D: -; DNA: TGTGCCAGCAGTTTAACTAGGGACCTTAATGAAAAACTGTTTTTT; CDR3: CASSLTRDLNEKLFF
J: TRBJ1-4; size: many; V: TRBV7-8; D: TRBD1; DNA: TGTGCCAGCAGCTTAGAGGTCGGGCAGGGGGCGTATGAAAAACTGTTTTTT; CDR3: CASSLEVGQGAYEKLFF
J: TRBJ2-3; size: -; V: TRBV4-2; D: -; DNA: TGTGCCAGCAGCCGCCGGGAGCGGATAACAGATACGCAGTATTTT; CDR3: CASSRRERITDTQYF
J: TRBJ1-3; size: few; V: TRBV7-2; D: -; DNA: TGTGCCAGCAGCTTACCAGGGGTCTCTGGAAACACCATATATTTT; CDR3: CASSLPGVSGNTIYF
J: TRBJ2-1; size: few; V: TRBV7-6; D: -; DNA: TGTGCCAGCAGCCAATGGGACTTAGGGCATGAGCAGTTCTTC; CDR3: CASSQWDLGHEQFF
J: TRBJ2-7; size: -; V: TRBV15; D: -; DNA: TGTGCCACCAGCAGAGATGAGTTGGACAGTTCCTACGAGCAGTACTTC; CDR3: CATSRDELDSSYEQYF
J: TRBJ2-3; size: -; V: TRBV2; D: -; DNA: TGTGCCAGCAGTGAGTTCGGGTCAGCTAGCACAGATACGCAGTATTTT; CDR3: CASSEFGSASTDTQYF
J: TRBJ1-5; size: -; V: TRBV27; D: -; DNA: TGTGCCAGCAGTGAGGTCTCCAGGGGTTTGGATCAGCCCCAGCATTTT; CDR3: CASSEVSRGLDQPQHF
J: TRBJ1-1; size: -; V: TRBV6-8; D: -; DNA: TGTGCCAGCAGTTACCGGGGAACGGCCACTGAAGCTTTCTTT; CDR3: CASSYRGTATEAFF
J: TRBJ2-1; size: -; V: TRBV6-1; D: -; DNA: TGTGCCAGCAGTGAAAGGCCAGGGATGGGCAATGAGCAGTTCTTC; CDR3: CASSERPGMGNEQFF
J: TRBJ2-1; size: few; V: TRBV11-3; D: -; DNA: TGTGCCAGCAGCTTCCTGGGGGAGAGCTCCTACAATGAGCAGTTCTTC; CDR3: CASSFLGESSYNEQFF
J: TRBJ1-5; size: -; V: TRBV19; D: TRBD1; DNA: TGTGCCAGTAGACCTCCGGGACAGGGCTACAATCAGCCCCAGCATTTT; CDR3: CASRPPGQGYNQPQHF
J: TRBJ1-2; size: few; V: TRBV24-1; D: TRBD1; DNA: TGTGCCACCAGTGATCTCCGGACAGGGGGCGCCGGCTACACCTTC; CDR3: CATSDLRTGGAGYTF
J: TRBJ2-7; size: many; V: TRBV7-8; D: -; DNA: TGTGCCAGCAGCCTTAGTGAGTCCTACGAGCAGTACTTC; CDR3: CASSLSESYEQYF
J: TRBJ2-1; size: few; V: TRBV4-1; D: -; DNA: TGTGCCAGCAGCCCCTTATCGTCGGGAAATATTGAAACCTACAATGAGCAGTTCTTC; CDR3: CASSPLSSGNIETYNEQFF
J: TRBJ2-5; size: -; V: TRBV7-6; D: -; DNA: TGTGCCAGCGCCCCGCCCGGGATGGGCGGAGAGACCCAGTACTTC; CDR3: CASAPPGMGGETQYF
J: TRBJ2-3; size: -; V: TRBV20-1; D: -; DNA: TGCAGTGCTACGGGGCCCTCTACAGATACGCAGTATTTT; CDR3: CSATGPSTDTQYF
J: TRBJ1-1; size: few; V: TRBV12-3/TRBV12-4; D: -; DNA: TGTGCCAGCAGTCCTCCCGGAGGAACCATGAACACTGAAGCTTTCTTT; CDR3: CASSPPGGTMNTEAFF
J: TRBJ1-6; size: -; V: TRBV9; D: TRBD1; DNA: TGTGCCAGCAGCGTAAGGGGGCCTAATAATTCACCCCTCCACTTT; CDR3: CASSVRGPNNSPLHF
J: TRBJ2-3; size: -; V: TRBV9; D: -; DNA: TGTGCCAGCAGCCCTTGGTGGGGTGCTAGCACAGATACGCAGTATTTT; CDR3: CASSPWWGASTDTQYF
J: TRBJ2-1; size: -; V: TRBV7-9; D: TRBD2; DNA: TGTGCCAGCAGCTTAACAGCGGGGGGGCGGCGTACTTACAATGAGCAGTTCTTC; CDR3: CASSLTAGGRRTYNEQFF
J: TRBJ1-5; size: -; V: TRBV4-2; D: -; DNA: TGTGCCAGCAGCCCAGGCAGGGGTTCCATTCAGCCCCAGCATTTT; CDR3: CASSPGRGSIQPQHF
J: TRBJ1-1; size: -; V: TRBV7-6; D: -; DNA: TGTGCCAGCACCCCGGTAGGGACGGGAGCTTTCTTT; CDR3: CASTPVGTGAFF
J: TRBJ2-3; size: -; V: TRBV12-3/TRBV12-4; D: TRBD1; DNA: TGTGCCAGCAGTTTATGGCTATACAGGGGTTACACAGATACGCAGTATTTT; CDR3: CASSLWLYRGYTDTQYF
J: TRBJ2-2; size: -; V: TRBV24-1; D: -; DNA: TGTGCCACCAGCGACAGGCTTCGGAACACCGGGGAGCTGTTTTTT; CDR3: CATSDRLRNTGELFF
J: TRBJ1-1; size: -; V: TRBV2; D: -; DNA: TGTGCCATCAAAAGGGGTCTTGAAGCTTTCTTT; CDR3: CAIKRGLEAFF
J: TRBJ2-2; size: few; V: TRBV12-3/TRBV12-4; D: -; DNA: TGTGCCATCAAACCCCCCTGGAACACCGGGGAGCTGTTTTTT; CDR3: CAIKPPWNTGELFF
J: TRBJ1-1; size: -; V: TRBV9; D: -; DNA: TGTGCCAGCAGCGCTAAATGGCAGCAGAACACTGAAGCTTTCTTT; CDR3: CASSAKWQQNTEAFF
J: TRBJ1-5; size: -; V: TRBV7-4; D: -; DNA: TGTGCCAGCAGCCTACCAGGGAATTTTCAGCCCCAGCATTTT; CDR3: CASSLPGNFQPQHF
J: TRBJ2-1; size: few; V: TRBV19; D: -; DNA: TGTGCCAGTAGCACCGACAGCAGCTCCTACAATGAGCAGTTCTTC; CDR3: CASSTDSSSYNEQFF
J: TRBJ1-1; size: many; V: TRBV7-2; D: -; DNA: TGTGCCAGCAGCCCCCGAATTGCCCCGAACACTGAAGCTTTCTTT; CDR3: CASSPRIAPNTEAFF
J: TRBJ1-2; size: once; V: TRBV9; D: TRBD1; DNA: TGTGCCAGCAGCGTTGGGAACGGGCGGCTGCAGGGGGACTATGGCTACACCTTC; CDR3: CASSVGNGRLQGDYGYTF
J: TRBJ1-2; size: -; V: TRBV4-1; D: -; DNA: TGCGCCAGCAGCCAAGATCCACCGGGACCGCCAAACTATGGCTACACCTTC; CDR3: CASSQDPPGPPNYGYTF
J: TRBJ2-1; size: few; V: TRBV6-2/TRBV6-3; D: TRBD2; DNA: TGTGCCAGCAGCTCCTGGGAGGGTCCTGAGCAGTTCTTC; CDR3: CASSSWEGPEQFF